This T cell receptor (beta chain) was sequenced for a study of molecular identifiers for immune sequencing clone quantification. Regarding this clonotype: The target antigen is unknown.

TCRdb analysed the PCR reads with MiXCR anew, one entry per CDR3 protein. The table shows about 97,000 distinct CDR3 sequences, with about 32% occurring only once. Study-wide results and caveats: Spiked Jurkat TCR RNA equal to one cell could reportedly be picked out among 900,000 to 1,000,000 naive cells. Clonotypes topping 20 RNA copies carried over 97% of effector molecules but under 1% of naive ones.

Germline-derived CDR1 and CDR2 are MDHEN and SYDVKM. Trimming took off 2 bases at V and 8 bases at J, with 10 bases between the two ends. The CDR3 length is 13 residues. This chain links TRBV28 with TRBJ1-5; no definite D call. The sequence was obtained from a human donor in good health. Some libraries in this study had Jurkat cell RNA spiked in. The sequencing sample was made of naive CD8+ T cells from blood, with Jurkat cell RNA spiked in. Noted subset: FACS-sorted CD8+CD4-CCR7+CD45RA+ naive T cells. DNA for the CDR3: TGTGCCAGCAGTTTAACAGACTGGGAGCCCCAGCATTTT. Translation: CASSLTDWEPQHF.